A selection of T cell receptor beta chains follows, all from one sample in a study of blood T cell repertoires in COVID-19. Measured with immunoSEQ multiplex PCR; TCRdb has only the in-frame clones, and not every one. The sample lists 250,000 to 300,000 clones, approximately 91% occurring once. Material: PBMCs or T cells enriched from blood (not recorded which). Every receptor here comes from a woman aged 40 to 55 with acute COVID-19. Each CDR3 is given with its conserved first and last residue.

TRBV24-1,TRBJ2-3,CATSKAGGRSTDTQYF
TRBV29-1,TRBJ2-7,CSVVQGSVEQYF
TRBV12-3/TRBV12-4,TRBJ2-3,CASSLGSTDTQYF
TRBV3-1/TRBV3-2,TRBJ2-1,CASSQMRLAGVGNEQFF
TRBV19,TRBJ1-2,CASSTRNYGYTF
TRBV6-5,TRBJ2-1,CASRGLAGGPGEQFF
TRBV7-2,TRBJ1-2,CASSSRQGGGYTF
TRBV5-1,TRBJ1-1,CASFRDYMNTEAFF
TRBV6-5,TRBJ2-1,CASSAGTSIYNEQFF
TRBV7-9,TRBJ2-3,CASSFSSGSPPADTQYF
TRBV7-2,TRBJ2-5,CASSRGQGGETQYF
TRBV7-9,TRBJ1-1,CASSLGGEATEAFF
TRBV19,TRBJ2-7,CARPNLRDYTLEQYF
TRBV7-2,TRBJ1-2,CASSLNVAGGKYGYTF
TRBV5-6,TRBJ2-5,CASLIQGFQETQYF
TRBV11-2,TRBJ1-1,CASSFGTGNTEAFF
TRBV4-1,TRBJ2-3,CASSQEAGGGVTDTQYF
TRBV2,TRBJ1-2,CASSVTRRRSYGYTF
TRBV5-6,TRBJ2-2,CASSFGTSGIINTGELFF
TRBV18,TRBJ1-2,CASSPYYREANYGYTF
TRBV15,TRBJ2-7,CATSRDPAGSYEQYF
TRBV5-1,TRBJ2-1,CASSLQTSGRAGNEQFF
TRBV28,TRBJ1-2,CASSFARGYGYTF
TRBV24-1,TRBJ2-1,CATSAGSSMYNEQFF
TRBV10-3,TRBJ1-1,CAITVAPSLQEAFF
TRBV2,TRBJ1-1,CASTGDGGMNTEAFF
TRBV6-1,TRBJ1-2,CASRAGTAPNYGYTF
TRBV4-3,TRBJ2-5,CASSQSKERGTQYF
TRBV2,TRBJ2-2,CASNGQGSGAGELFF
TRBV4-1,TRBJ2-2,CASSQGTGGGGELFF
TRBV4-3,TRBJ1-1,CASSKDRGRNTEAFF
TRBV19,TRBJ2-2,CASRTQASNTGELFF
TRBV10-3,TRBJ2-5,CAISEEGSQAAGGQETQYF